Following are 16 T cell receptor beta chains from one sample sequenced in a study of cytomegalovirus exposure and HLA in healthy donors. Researchers ran the PCR with 60 Vbeta and 13 Jbeta primers. Method: immunoSEQ multiplex PCR; TCRdb's copy keeps in-frame clones and lacks some. Its listing shows 70,000 to 85,000 clones. Sequencing was performed on PBMCs. The receptors originated from a female donor in good health and CMV-seropositive.

The rearrangement links TRBV7-3 to TRBJ2-2, with D maybe TRBD1 (5 bases). V lost 5 bases and J lost 6, with 13 bases in between. Germline CDR1 is SGHTA and CDR2 is FQGTGA. The CDR3 loop spans 14 amino acids. The CDR3 nucleotides read TGTGCCAGCAGCCCCCGCAGGGATTCCGGGGAGCTGTTTTTT. Protein: CASSPRRDSGELFF.

V usage is TRBV2 and J usage is TRBJ1-2; 10 bases align to TRBD1. The ends lost 4 bases at V and 8 bases at J; junction bases unmatched: 7. CDR3 length: 14 residues. Germline assignment: CDR1 SNHLY and CDR2 FYNNEI. The CDR3 coding sequence is TGTGCCAGCAGTGCGAGTGGGGACAGGGGCGGCTACACCTTC. Protein sequence: CASSASGDRGGYTF.

The chain carries TRBV9 and TRBJ1-2, with D tentatively TRBD1 (6 bases). V lost 4 bases to trimming and J lost 0 bases, with 13 bases between them. The CDR3 is made up of 15 amino acids. Germline CDR1 reads SGDLS; CDR2 reads YYNGEE. The CDR3 sequence: CASSPRQEANYGYTF. For the CDR3, the DNA is TGTGCCAGCAGCCCAAGACAGGAGGCTAACTATGGCTACACCTTC.

The rearrangement links TRBV15 to TRBJ1-2; possible D gene TRBD1, 5 bases. The V end lost 0 bases, the J end lost 8 bases, and 13 bases lay between the germline ends. CDR3 length equals 14 residues. Germline CDR1 is LNHNV and CDR2 is YYDKDF (reference sequence). CDR3 loop: CATSRDNGGRGYTF. The CDR3 DNA reads TGTGCCACCAGCAGAGATAACGGGGGTCGAGGCTACACCTTC.

The chain uses TRBV7-9 and TRBJ1-4; a weak D match, TRBD1 (6 bases). The germline gives CDR1 SEHNR, CDR2 FQNEAQ (reference sequence). This CDR3 spans 16 amino acids. V lost 5 bases to trimming and J lost 10 bases, with 23 bases between them. The CDR3 nucleotides read TGTGCCAGCAGCCCTAGCAGTGGGACATCTCCCGGAAAACTGTTTTTT. Residues: CASSPSSGTSPGKLFF.

V is TRBV4-3 and J is TRBJ1-1; possibly TRBD1 for D (5 bases). This CDR3 has 14 residues. The germline V gene encodes CDR1 LGHNA and CDR2 YSLEER. With 0 bases removed from V and 6 bases from J, the gap between germline ends came to 11 bases. CDR3 sequence (DNA): TGCGCCAGCAGCCAAGATAGGGGTTCGGCTGAAGCTTTCTTT. Amino acid sequence: CASSQDRGSAEAFF.

The J gene is TRBJ1-1, the V gene TRBV4-3; 7 bases line up with TRBD1. Germline V gene sequence: CDR1 LGHNA, CDR2 YSLEER. This CDR3 contains 14 residues. J was trimmed by 0 bases and V by 5 bases; bases with no gene match: 3. The CDR3: CASSYDRVNTEAFF. In DNA, the CDR3 is TGCGCCAGCAGCTACGACAGGGTGAACACTGAAGCTTTCTTT.

The CDR3 region has the DNA TGTGCCAGCAAGGGACAGAATAACTATGGCTACACCTTC. It yields the protein CASKGQNNYGYTF. V gene TRBV19 combines with J gene TRBJ1-2; TRBD1 aligns across 7 bases. Germline V gene data show CDR1 as LNHDA and CDR2 as SQIVND (reference sequence). This CDR3 comprises 13 residues. After removal of 9 bases from V and 1 base from J, the junction contained 5 bases not matched to a gene. The entire variable domain, with the rest obtained from reference TRBV19 and TRBJ1-2, is as follows: DGGITQSPKYLFRKEGQNVTLSCEQNLNHDAMYWYRQDPGQGLRLIYYSQIVNDFQKGDIAEGYSVSREKKESFPLTVTSAQKNPTAFYLCASKGQNNYGYTFGSGTRLTVV.

The chain is built from TRBV2 and TRBJ1-1; TRBD1 aligns across 8 bases. Trimming took 7 bases from V and 3 from J; bases not matched to a gene: 4. CDR1 is SNHLY, CDR2 FYNNEI, per germline. This CDR3 comprises 13 residues. This CDR3 reads CASKPTGDTEAFF. The CDR3 DNA is TGTGCCAGCAAACCGACAGGGGACACTGAAGCTTTCTTT.

The chain is built from TRBV7-2 and TRBJ2-5, with D possibly being TRBD1 (6 bases). This CDR3 comprises 14 residues. The germline gives CDR1 SGHTA, CDR2 FQGNSA. V dropped 5 bases and J dropped 5 bases, with 15 bases sitting between them. In DNA form, the CDR3 reads TGTGCCAGCAGCCAACGAGGGGGTCGGGAGACCCAGTACTTC. Translating gives CASSQRGGRETQYF.

The chain links TRBV28 to TRBJ2-2; 7 bases agree with TRBD2. The CDR3 sequence is 14 residues long. The V gene end was trimmed by 6 bases and the J gene end by 1 base; junction bases not matched to a gene: 2. Germline V gene sequence: CDR1 MDHEN, CDR2 SYDVKM. CDR3 coding DNA: TGTGCCAGCAGGTCTAGCGGGAACACCGGGGAGCTGTTTTTT. It yields the protein CASRSSGNTGELFF.

Regarding this clone: The junction does not match germline at one end; this may be a read error. The same CDR3 can be traced to other DNA sequences in this sample. This CDR3 is CASSLKQGSNSPLHF. In DNA form, the CDR3 reads TGTGCCAGTAGCCTTAAACAGGGATCTAATTCCCCCCTCCACTTT. V and J are TRBV19 and TRBJ1-6; D might be TRBD1 (6 bases). This CDR3 has 15 amino acids. Germline-derived CDR1 and CDR2 are LNHDA and SQIVND (reference sequence).

The gene calls are TRBV28 and TRBJ1-3, with unresolved D. The CDR3 contains 16 residues. The V end was cut by 3 bases, the J end by 2 bases, with 14 bases between. From germline, CDR1 is MDHEN and CDR2 SYDVKM. The CDR3 protein is CASSFERPGPGNTIYF. The CDR3 DNA sequence: TGTGCCAGCAGTTTTGAGCGCCCGGGTCCTGGAAACACCATATATTTT.

V is TRBV28 and J is TRBJ2-7; TRBD2 agrees at 9 bases. The length of the CDR3 is 16 residues. Losses at the gene ends were 7 bases for V and 4 bases for J; bases not matched to a gene: 14. Germline V gene data show CDR1 as MDHEN and CDR2 as SYDVKM. The chain's CDR3 is CASTERVASGIYEQYF. The CDR3 DNA reads TGTGCCAGCACCGAGAGGGTAGCTAGCGGGATTTACGAGCAGTACTTC.

The chain uses TRBV4-3 and TRBJ2-1; D remains unclear. CDR1 LGHNA and CDR2 YSLEER come from the germline V gene. The CDR3 has 14 residues. Trimming shortened V by 4 bases and J by 4 bases, and 11 bases separated the two germline ends. CDR3 sequence reads: CASSPGRSYNEQFF. CDR3 sequence (DNA): TGCGCCAGCAGCCCAGGTCGTTCGTACAATGAGCAGTTCTTC.

This rearrangement joins TRBV27 to TRBJ2-6, with a tentative D call TRBD2 (6 bases). The CDR3 spans 17 residues. Trimming removed 4 bases at V and 0 bases at J, with 13 bases between. The V gene's germline CDR1 is MNHEY and CDR2 SMNVEV (reference sequence). CDR3 coding DNA: TGTGCCAGCAGTTCATCGACGGGAGTCTCTGGGGCCAACGTCCTGACTTTC. This gives the protein CASSSSTGVSGANVLTF.